This T cell receptor (beta chain) was documented in a study of cytomegalovirus exposure and HLA in healthy donors. Study outcomes and limitations: Most observed TCR sequences were rare, whereas some public TCRs were detected in many donors.

PCR primers comprised 60 Vbeta and 13 Jbeta primers. TCRdb keeps only in-frame clones here, not all; method: immunoSEQ multiplex PCR. The profile shows approximately 76,000 clones, more than 65% of them singletons. Note on this clone: Its antigen is still unknown.

Germline CDR1 reads SEHNR; CDR2 reads FQNEAQ (reference sequence). Trimming cost V 5 bases and J 8 bases; bases outside gene matches: 9. The CDR3 extends over 15 amino acids. This receptor was taken from a woman between 35 and 50 years old in good health and CMV-seropositive. Sequences were obtained from PBMCs. This chain uses TRBV7-9 with TRBJ1-4; TRBD1 matches at 9 bases. The CDR3 region has the DNA TGTGCCAGCAGCCCCCCCCGACAGGGGGTGGAAAAACTGTTTTTT. This encodes CASSPPRQGVEKLFF. Drawing the rest from reference TRBV7-9 and TRBJ1-4, the complete variable domain is DTGVSQNPRHKITKRGQNVTFRCDPISEHNRLYWYRQTLGQGPEFLTYFQNEAQLEKSRLLSDRFSAERPKGSFSTLEIQRTEQGDSAMYLCASSPPRQGVEKLFFGSGTQLSVL.